The 15 T cell receptor beta chains below were found in one sample sequenced in a study of human T cells and chemical hapten exposure. TCRdb re-analysed the RACE reads in MiXCR, keeping a single row per CDR3 protein. The sample includes around 300,000 distinct CDR3 sequences, 7.7% of them seen just once. Time point in this sample: pre-sensitization, week 0. The treatment is: therapeutic diphenylcyclopropenone sensitization with weekly scalp DPC. Material: whole blood, obtained in connection with sensitization to the hapten diphenylcyclopropenone (DPC). Receptor source: a man younger than 35 with alopecia areata. Some clones in this sample may be carry-over from other donors' samples.

This clonotype was seen many times. The chain couples TRBV4-3 to TRBJ2-7, with 8 bases lining up with TRBD2. CDR1 and CDR2 from the germline V gene are LGHNA and YSLEER. This CDR3 spans 14 amino acids. The V segment lost 4 bases and the J segment 3 bases; nucleotides outside the gene matches: 5. CDR3 loop: CASSRWTSHYEQYF. For the CDR3, the DNA is TGCGCCAGCAGCCGCTGGACTAGCCACTACGAGCAGTACTTC.

This clonotype has only a few counts. This chain joins TRBV20-1 and TRBJ2-1; 10 nucleotides line up with TRBD2. V lost 3 bases and J lost 8; bases outside the gene matches: 7. The germline V gene has CDR1 DFQATT and CDR2 SNEGSKA (reference sequence). CDR3 size: 14 residues. This chain's CDR3 is CSASQRGGPDEQFF. CDR3 nucleotide sequence: TGCAGTGCTAGCCAGCGGGGGGGCCCGGATGAGCAGTTCTTC.

This chain joins TRBV29-1 and TRBJ2-7, with no clear D. The CDR3 is 12 amino acids. Germline V gene data show CDR1 as SQVTM and CDR2 as ANQGSEA. V was pared by 6 bases and J by 4 bases, with 13 bases between. This CDR3 is CSVLKDGYEQYV. CDR3 sequence (DNA): TGCAGCGTCCTGAAGGACGGATACGAGCAGTACGTC.

The V and J genes are TRBV20-1 and TRBJ2-7; D could derive from TRBD1 or TRBD2 (5 bases each). The germline gives CDR1 DFQATT, CDR2 SNEGSKA (reference sequence). V lost 0 bases and J lost 0, with 18 bases in between. The CDR3 runs to 17 residues. The CDR3 sequence is CSARDRDGGPSSYEQYF. Here the CDR3 DNA reads TGCAGTGCTAGAGACCGGGACGGCGGACCGAGCTCCTACGAGCAGTACTTC.

This clonotype was detected a few times. This rearrangement joins TRBV6-2 or TRBV6-3 to TRBJ1-2; a weak D match, TRBD1 (5 bases). The ends were cut back, 5 bases at V and 4 bases at J, with 17 bases in the middle. This CDR3 has 15 residues. CDR1 MNHEY and CDR2 SVGEGT come from the germline V gene. CDR3 sequence reads: CASSPAGAGLYGYTF. The CDR3, as DNA: TGTGCCAGCAGTCCAGCCGGGGCAGGCCTCTATGGCTACACCTTC.

This clonotype was found many times. The rearrangement links TRBV7-2 to TRBJ2-2; TRBD2 matches at 9 bases. This CDR3 contains 15 residues. V was pared by 7 bases and J by 6 bases, with 9 bases of the junction left unmatched. Germline CDR1 SGHTA, CDR2 FQGNSA. The CDR3 sequence: CASTTGTSRAGELFF. In DNA, the CDR3 is TGTGCCAGCACCACCGGGACTAGCAGGGCCGGGGAGCTGTTTTTT.

A few counts support this clonotype. The J gene is TRBJ1-4, the V gene TRBV20-1; tentative D call: TRBD1 (6 bases). The CDR3 sequence is 15 residues long. Germline V gene data show CDR1 as DFQATT and CDR2 as SNEGSKA (reference sequence). V was cut by 5 bases and J by 5 bases, with 18 bases left in between. CDR3 sequence reads: CSAPLSQTGNEKLFF. The CDR3 DNA reads as TGCAGTGCTCCTCTTAGCCAGACAGGAAATGAAAAACTGTTTTTT.

V usage is TRBV28 and J usage is TRBJ1-5, with TRBD1 identical over 8 bases. The V segment lost 5 bases and the J segment 7 bases; nucleotides outside the gene matches: 7. The CDR3 sequence is 14 residues long. The germline gives CDR1 MDHEN, CDR2 SYDVKM. CDR3: CASSPTGGWQPQHF. Written as DNA, the CDR3 is TGTGCCAGCAGTCCCACAGGGGGGTGGCAGCCCCAGCATTTT. Filled out from reference TRBV28 and TRBJ1-5, the complete variable domain reads DVKVTQSSRYLVKRTGEKVFLECVQDMDHENMFWYRQDPGLGLRLIYFSYDVKMKEKGDIPEGYSVSREKKERFSLILESASTNQTSMYLCASSPTGGWQPQHFGDGTRLSIL.

The chain combines TRBV7-9 with TRBJ2-3; weak D call: TRBD1 (6 bases). Per germline, CDR1 SEHNR and CDR2 FQNEAQ (reference sequence). The CDR3 runs to 16 residues. Trimming took off 3 bases at V and 4 bases at J, with 17 bases between the two ends. CDR3 sequence reads: CASSFELGARADTQYF. The CDR3 bases are TGTGCCAGCAGCTTTGAACTGGGGGCGAGGGCAGATACGCAGTATTTT. The entire variable domain, with the rest obtained from reference TRBV7-9 and TRBJ2-3, is as follows: DTGVSQNPRHKITKRGQNVTFRCDPISEHNRLYWYRQTLGQGPEFLTYFQNEAQLEKSRLLSDRFSAERPKGSFSTLEIQRTEQGDSAMYLCASSFELGARADTQYFGPGTRLTVL.

This clonotype was seen many times. The rearrangement uses TRBV6-2 or TRBV6-3 and TRBJ1-1; D is uncertain. CDR1 is MNHEY and CDR2 is SVGEGT in the germline V gene. The CDR3 contains 12 residues. V was trimmed by 5 bases and J by 6 bases, leaving 10 bases between them. In nucleotides, the CDR3 is TGTGCCAGCAGTCGAGGGAGGGCTGAAGCTTTCTTT. This gives the protein CASSRGRAEAFF.

The chain uses TRBV7-8 and TRBJ2-2, with D tentatively TRBD2 (5 bases). This CDR3 has 17 amino acids. V gave up 2 bases and J gave up 2 bases, with 15 bases separating them. CDR1 SGHVS and CDR2 FQNEAQ come from the germline V gene. The CDR3 nucleotides read TGTGCCAGCAGCTTACGGCCGAGGGCTTCTAACACCGGGGAGCTGTTTTTT. Protein: CASSLRPRASNTGELFF.

This clonotype was found a few times. The chain carries TRBV14 and TRBJ1-2, with a weak D call TRBD1 (5 bases). The CDR3 is made up of 14 amino acids. Germline CDR1 reads SGHDN; CDR2 reads FVKESK. V was pared by 4 bases and J by 8 bases, with 17 bases between. CDR3 loop: CASSPQVLRGGYTF. CDR3 DNA: TGTGCCAGCAGCCCACAGGTACTCAGAGGAGGCTACACCTTC.

This clonotype has a count of ten or more. The J gene is TRBJ2-1, the V gene TRBV10-2; 8 nucleotides match TRBD2. The junction had 6 bases not matched to a gene; V was cut back by 8 bases and J by 0 bases. The germline gives CDR1 WSHSY, CDR2 SAAADI. The CDR3 spans 15 residues. The CDR3 nucleotides are TGCGCCAGCGGGCGGGGGGCGAGCTCCTACAATGAGCAGTTCTTC. Translating it yields CASGRGASSYNEQFF.

This clonotype was counted between two and nine times. The chain couples TRBV5-4 to TRBJ2-1; D may correspond to TRBD1 or TRBD2 (5 bases each). The V gene's germline CDR1 is SGHNT and CDR2 YYREEE (reference sequence). This CDR3 comprises 13 residues. The V and J ends lost 0 bases and 10 bases respectively, with 11 bases between them. CDR3 protein: CASSLDRRYEQFF. The CDR3 nucleotides are TGTGCCAGCAGCTTGGACAGGAGGTACGAGCAGTTCTTC.

This clonotype was found many times. The chain is built from TRBV9 and TRBJ2-1, with TRBD1 matching 8 bases. This CDR3 spans 15 amino acids. V was pared by 5 bases and J by 4 bases, with 8 bases of the junction left unmatched. Germline CDR1 and CDR2: SGDLS and YYNGEE. The CDR3 sequence: CASSGQGRVYNEQFF. The CDR3, as DNA: TGTGCCAGCAGTGGACAGGGCCGGGTGTACAATGAGCAGTTCTTC.